These 7 T cell receptor beta chains were sequenced from one sample in a study of cytomegalovirus exposure and HLA in healthy donors. PCR primers comprised 60 Vbeta and 13 Jbeta primers. Measured with immunoSEQ multiplex PCR; TCRdb has only the in-frame clones, and not every one. The data show 130,000 or so clones, approximately 84% seen once. Sample: PBMCs. Receptor source: a woman between 40 and 50 years old in good health and CMV-seronegative.

This clone was observed once. The V call is TRBV28, the J call TRBJ1-2; D perhaps matches TRBD1 (6 bases). CDR1 and CDR2 (germline): MDHEN, SYDVKM. This CDR3 is built from 15 residues. Trimming took 4 bases from V and 3 from J, leaving 15 bases between them. In nucleotides, the CDR3 is TGTGCCAGCAGTTACAGGGTTGGTTTTGACTATGGCTACACCTTC. Amino acids: CASSYRVGFDYGYTF.

The chain joins TRBV5-1 to TRBJ1-5; D is perhaps TRBD1 (5 bases). V was pared by 5 bases and J by 2 bases, with 11 bases between. The germline gives CDR1 SGHRS, CDR2 YFSETQ. The CDR3 covers 14 residues. CDR3 in amino acids: CASSMGLGNQPQHF. In nucleotides, the CDR3 is TGCGCCAGCAGTATGGGACTCGGCAATCAGCCCCAGCATTTT.

This clone was observed a handful of times. The V and J genes are TRBV10-3 and TRBJ2-3; 13 nucleotides align to TRBD2. V gave up 10 bases and J gave up 6 bases; unmatched junction bases: 10. This CDR3 spans 15 amino acids. CDR1 is ENHRY, CDR2 SYGVKD, per germline. CDR3 DNA sequence: TGTGCCACCTCAATTGGGACTAGCGGGACTGATACGCAGTATTTT. This translates into CATSIGTSGTDTQYF.

This clone has more than one count but fewer than ten. This sequence joins TRBV2 and TRBJ2-2, with D tentatively TRBD1 (5 bases). The germline gives CDR1 SNHLY, CDR2 FYNNEI. The germline V and J ends were trimmed by 8 bases and 3 bases, with 16 bases remaining between them. This CDR3 region has 15 residues. CDR3 amino acids: CASSLSGSDTGELFF. DNA of the CDR3: TGTGCCAGCTCGTTGTCAGGGTCGGACACCGGGGAGCTGTTTTTT.

V is TRBV10-1 and J is TRBJ2-3; tentatively, D is TRBD2 (7 bases). In germline, CDR1 is WNHNN, CDR2 SYGVQD (reference sequence). Trimming left V 8 bases short and J 5 bases short, with 17 bases between. The CDR3 has 14 amino acids. The CDR3 DNA sequence: TGCGCCAGCGCGCATAACAGGGAGGGAGATACGCAGTATTTT. Translation: CASAHNREGDTQYF.

This clone was found a few times. The genes are TRBV18 and TRBJ2-3; possibly TRBD2 for D (6 bases). CDR3 length: 15 residues. Trimming took off 2 bases at V and 2 bases at J, with 11 bases between the two ends. CDR1 and CDR2 (germline): KGHSH, LQKENI. In DNA, the CDR3 is TGTGCCAGCTCACCAATGGGGGGTACCACAGATACGCAGTATTTT. Its translation: CASSPMGGTTDTQYF.

The J gene is TRBJ2-1, the V gene TRBV9, with D possibly matching TRBD2 (6 bases). V dropped 0 bases and J dropped 5 bases, with 12 bases sitting between them. The CDR3 contains 15 residues. Germline CDR1 SGDLS, CDR2 YYNGEE. CDR3: CASSVGGGRHNEQFF. CDR3 DNA: TGTGCCAGCAGCGTAGGTGGGGGGAGGCACAATGAGCAGTTCTTC.